The TCR beta chain described here comes from a study of technical replicates of blood from a handful of donors. The CDR3 loop spans 12 amino acids. Germline V gene sequence: CDR1 LNHDA, CDR2 SQIVND (reference sequence). With 1 base removed from V and 11 bases from J, the gap between germline ends came to 11 bases. TCRdb's copy holds only in-frame clones and misses some; the assay was immunoSEQ multiplex PCR. Of some 10,000 clones listed, about 94% are singletons. The material sequenced was PBMCs. This clonotype was obtained from a human donor in good health. This chain uses TRBV19 with TRBJ1-1; a weak D match, TRBD1 (5 bases). The CDR3 here is CASSIGTGWAFF. CDR3 DNA sequence: TGTGCCAGTAGTATAGGAACAGGATGGGCTTTCTTT. Using reference TRBV19 and TRBJ1-1 for the parts outside the CDR3, the full variable domain is DGGITQSPKYLFRKEGQNVTLSCEQNLNHDAMYWYRQDPGQGLRLIYYSQIVNDFQKGDIAEGYSVSREKKESFPLTVTSAQKNPTAFYLCASSIGTGWAFFGQGTRLTVV.